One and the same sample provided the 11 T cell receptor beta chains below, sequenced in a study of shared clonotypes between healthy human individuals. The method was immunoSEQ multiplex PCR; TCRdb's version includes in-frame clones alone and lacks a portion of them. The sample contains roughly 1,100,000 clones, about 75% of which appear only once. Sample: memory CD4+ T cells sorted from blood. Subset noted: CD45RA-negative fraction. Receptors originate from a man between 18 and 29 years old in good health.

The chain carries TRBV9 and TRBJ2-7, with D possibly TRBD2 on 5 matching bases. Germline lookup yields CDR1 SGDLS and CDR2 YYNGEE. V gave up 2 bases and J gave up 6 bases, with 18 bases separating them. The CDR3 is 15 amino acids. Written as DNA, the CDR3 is TGTGCCAGCAGCGTCGAACTAGGAACAACGGGCGAGCAGTACTTC. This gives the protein CASSVELGTTGEQYF.

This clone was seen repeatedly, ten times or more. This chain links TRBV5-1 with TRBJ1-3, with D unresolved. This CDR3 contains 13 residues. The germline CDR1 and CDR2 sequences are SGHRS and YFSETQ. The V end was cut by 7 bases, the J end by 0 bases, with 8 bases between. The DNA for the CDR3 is TGCGCCAGCTCCGACCCCTCTGGAAACACCATATATTTT. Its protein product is CASSDPSGNTIYF.

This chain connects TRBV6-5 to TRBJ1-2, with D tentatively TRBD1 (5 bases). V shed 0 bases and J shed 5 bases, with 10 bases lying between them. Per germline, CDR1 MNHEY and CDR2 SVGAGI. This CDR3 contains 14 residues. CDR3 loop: CASSYSQGPYGYTF. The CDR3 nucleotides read TGTGCCAGCAGTTACTCCCAGGGACCGTATGGCTACACCTTC.

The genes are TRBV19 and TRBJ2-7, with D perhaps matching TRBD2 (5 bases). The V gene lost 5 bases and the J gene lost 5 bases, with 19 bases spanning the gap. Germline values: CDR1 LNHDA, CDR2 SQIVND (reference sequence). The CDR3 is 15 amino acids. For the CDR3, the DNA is TGTGCCAGTAGTCAGGCGGTTCAGACTACCCACGAGCAGTACTTC. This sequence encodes CASSQAVQTTHEQYF. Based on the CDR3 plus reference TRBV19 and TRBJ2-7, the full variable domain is DGGITQSPKYLFRKEGQNVTLSCEQNLNHDAMYWYRQDPGQGLRLIYYSQIVNDFQKGDIAEGYSVSREKKESFPLTVTSAQKNPTAFYLCASSQAVQTTHEQYFGPGTRLTVT.

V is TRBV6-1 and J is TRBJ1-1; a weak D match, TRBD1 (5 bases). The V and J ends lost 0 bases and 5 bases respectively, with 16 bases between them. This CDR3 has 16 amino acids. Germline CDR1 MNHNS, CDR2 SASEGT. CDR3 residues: CASSEASRVGGTEAFF. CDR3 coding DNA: TGTGCCAGCAGTGAAGCTTCCAGGGTAGGTGGAACTGAAGCTTTCTTT.

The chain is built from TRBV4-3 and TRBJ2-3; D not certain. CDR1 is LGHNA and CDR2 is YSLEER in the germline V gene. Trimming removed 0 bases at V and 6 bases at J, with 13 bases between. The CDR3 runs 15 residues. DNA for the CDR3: TGCGCCAGCAGCCAAGATCCCGGGCTCTTTGATACGCAGTATTTT. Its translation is CASSQDPGLFDTQYF.

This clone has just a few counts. The CDR3 protein is CASSLEANTEAFF. The CDR3 nucleotides are TGTGCCAGCAGCTTGGAAGCGAACACTGAAGCTTTCTTT. The chain carries TRBV5-4 and TRBJ1-1; D is unclear. CDR3 length: 13 residues. Looked up from germline, CDR1 is SGHNT and CDR2 is YYREEE (reference sequence). Between the trimmed V and J ends, which lost 0 bases and 1 base, there was a span of 4 bases.

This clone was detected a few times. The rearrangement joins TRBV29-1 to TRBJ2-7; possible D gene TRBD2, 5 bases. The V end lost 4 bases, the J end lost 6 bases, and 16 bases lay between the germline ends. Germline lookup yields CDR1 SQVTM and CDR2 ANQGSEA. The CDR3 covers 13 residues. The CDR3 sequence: CSVGESPSGEQYF. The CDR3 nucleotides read TGCAGCGTTGGGGAGAGCCCGAGTGGCGAGCAGTACTTC.

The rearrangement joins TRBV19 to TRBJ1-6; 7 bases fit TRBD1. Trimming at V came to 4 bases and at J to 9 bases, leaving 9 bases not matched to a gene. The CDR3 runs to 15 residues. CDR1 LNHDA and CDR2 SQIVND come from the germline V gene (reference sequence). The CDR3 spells CASSTTGASGSPLHF. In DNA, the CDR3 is TGTGCCAGTAGTACCACAGGGGCCAGCGGTTCACCCCTCCACTTT. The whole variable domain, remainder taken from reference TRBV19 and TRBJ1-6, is DGGITQSPKYLFRKEGQNVTLSCEQNLNHDAMYWYRQDPGQGLRLIYYSQIVNDFQKGDIAEGYSVSREKKESFPLTVTSAQKNPTAFYLCASSTTGASGSPLHFGNGTRLTVT.

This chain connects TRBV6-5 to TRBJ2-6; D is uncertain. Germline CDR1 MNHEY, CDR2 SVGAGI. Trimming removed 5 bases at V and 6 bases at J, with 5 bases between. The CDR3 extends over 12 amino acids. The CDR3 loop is CASSPSANVLTF. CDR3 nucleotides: TGTGCCAGCAGTCCCTCGGCCAACGTCCTGACTTTC.

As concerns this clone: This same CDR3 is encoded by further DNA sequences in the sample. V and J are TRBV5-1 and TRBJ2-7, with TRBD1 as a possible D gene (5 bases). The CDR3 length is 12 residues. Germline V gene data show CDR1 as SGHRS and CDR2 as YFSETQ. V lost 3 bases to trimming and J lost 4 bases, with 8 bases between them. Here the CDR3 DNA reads TGCGCCAGCAGCTATGACAGTTACGAGCAGTACTTC. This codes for CASSYDSYEQYF.